The T cell receptor beta chain described here comes from a study of T cell clonality in common variable immunodeficiency. The study, taken as a whole, reports: Links between repertoire features and CVID complications were heterogeneity-limited. T cell subpopulation sequencing would be needed to explain CVID clonality.

Only a few counts were recorded for this clone. Its cognate antigen is unknown. Read data end 3 residues before the CDR3 end; the end is taken from the germline J gene. CVID and control samples used equivalent genomic DNA input. The data were produced by immunoSEQ multiplex PCR, yet TCRdb's version contains in-frame clones alone and is incomplete. This sample has around 42,000 clones, each found more than once. The CDR3 has 14 residues. Germline-derived CDR1 and CDR2 are SGHVS and FNYEAQ. The clonotype comes from a person aged 18 to 75 in good health. The specimen sequenced was peripheral blood mononuclear cells. The chain recombines TRBV7-6 with TRBJ2-2, with a weak D call TRBD1 (5 bases). CDR3 residues: CASSPMTGANVLFF. CDR3 bases read: TGTGCCAGCAGCCCTATGACTGGGGCCAACGTG.